This entry describes one T cell receptor beta chain. The entry originates in a study of blood T cell repertoires in COVID-19. Each participant's cohort was designated according to participant-reported clinical history. TCRdb keeps only in-frame clones here, not all; method: immunoSEQ multiplex PCR. The table lists about 240,000 clones, approximately 83% of them singletons. Per germline, CDR1 MDHEN and CDR2 SYDVKM. The CDR3 covers 14 residues. The V end was cut by 6 bases, the J end by 10 bases, with 16 bases between. The TCR comes from a woman aged 35 to 49 who had been exposed to COVID-19. This chain uses TRBV28 with TRBJ1-6, with a possible D match to TRBD1 (5 bases). Sequencing was performed on PBMCs or T cells enriched from blood (not recorded which). The CDR3 DNA is TGTGCCAGCAGCACCAGGGCGTGGAGATCACCCCTCCACTTT. Its translation: CASSTRAWRSPLHF.